The 2 T cell receptor beta chains below were found in one sample sequenced in a study of neurological immune-mediated disorders. TCRdb re-analysed the 5' RACE reads in MiXCR, keeping a single row per CDR3 protein. Altogether around 49,000 distinct CDR3 sequences are present, roughly 12% being singletons, with the ten largest covering about 10%. The time point: longitudinal time-point 3. What was sequenced was PBMCs. The receptors here all came from a male donor with HTLV-1-associated myelopathy (HAM/TSP).

This clonotype was seen many times. The DNA of the CDR3 is TGTGCCAGCAGCTCCTTGGACAGGTACAATGAGCAGTTCTTC. It codes for CASSSLDRYNEQFF. The chain links TRBV7-6 to TRBJ2-1; TRBD1 matches 7 bases. The V segment lost 4 bases and the J segment 4 bases; nucleotides outside the gene matches: 4. In germline, CDR1 is SGHVS, CDR2 FNYEAQ. The CDR3 is 14 amino acids.

The rearrangement joins TRBV18 to TRBJ1-4; no reliable D call. Looked up from germline, CDR1 is KGHSH and CDR2 is LQKENI. Trimming removed 3 bases at V and 8 bases at J, with 16 bases between. The CDR3 is 15 amino acids. The CDR3 DNA reads as TGTGCCAGCTCACCGTTGCCCCCTGTGATGGAAAAACTGTTTTTT. Amino acid sequence: CASSPLPPVMEKLFF.